These 17 T cell receptor beta chains originate from one sample sequenced in a study of cytomegalovirus exposure and HLA in healthy donors. Use of 60 Vbeta and 13 Jbeta primers characterized the PCR. Method: immunoSEQ multiplex PCR; TCRdb's copy keeps in-frame clones and lacks some. The sample consists of some 120,000 clones, 70% to 85% of them appearing once. Sample: PBMCs. The receptors were sampled from a middle-aged woman in good health and CMV-seropositive.

V usage is TRBV19 and J usage is TRBJ2-3, with 7 positions matching TRBD1. The V segment lost 3 bases and the J segment 4 bases; nucleotides outside the gene matches: 1. This CDR3 is 13 amino acids long. CDR1 LNHDA and CDR2 SQIVND come from the germline V gene (reference sequence). The CDR3 protein is CASSMGTADTQYF. In nucleotides, the CDR3 is TGTGCCAGTAGTATGGGGACAGCAGATACGCAGTATTTT.

J is TRBJ2-2 and V is TRBV28; tentatively, D is TRBD2 (6 bases). The germline V gene encodes CDR1 MDHEN and CDR2 SYDVKM. Trimming took off 2 bases at V and 2 bases at J, with 15 bases between the two ends. The CDR3 length is 17 residues. As DNA, the CDR3 is TGTGCCAGCAGTTTAACCCCCCCCGGGAGTAACACCGGGGAGCTGTTTTTT. Protein product: CASSLTPPGSNTGELFF. Drawing the rest from reference TRBV28 and TRBJ2-2, the complete variable domain is DVKVTQSSRYLVKRTGEKVFLECVQDMDHENMFWYRQDPGLGLRLIYFSYDVKMKEKGDIPEGYSVSREKKERFSLILESASTNQTSMYLCASSLTPPGSNTGELFFGEGSRLTVL.

The rearrangement links TRBV5-4 to TRBJ2-5; 14 nucleotides line up with TRBD2. V gave up 2 bases and J gave up 3 bases; unmatched junction bases: 6. This CDR3 has 17 amino acids. Germline loops: CDR1 SGHNT, CDR2 YYREEE (reference sequence). The CDR3 reads CASSFKGTSGGKETQYF. The CDR3 coding sequence is TGTGCCAGCAGCTTCAAAGGGACTAGCGGGGGCAAAGAGACCCAGTACTTC. Looking up the rest from reference TRBV5-4 and TRBJ2-5 gives the full variable domain: ETGVTQSPTHLIKTRGQQVTLRCSSQSGHNTVSWYQQALGQGPQFIFQYYREEENGRGNFPPRFSGLQFPNYSSELNVNALELDDSALYLCASSFKGTSGGKETQYFGPGTRLLVL.

V is TRBV19 and J is TRBJ1-1; D is perhaps TRBD1 (6 bases). This CDR3 has 14 residues. The V end was cut by 1 base, the J end by 3 bases, with 9 bases between. CDR1 and CDR2 (germline): LNHDA, SQIVND (reference sequence). The CDR3 DNA follows: TGTGCCAGTAGTATAGTGGCAGGGGACACTGAAGCTTTCTTT. Residues: CASSIVAGDTEAFF.

The chain links TRBV4-1 to TRBJ2-1; no clear D gene. Between the trimmed V and J ends, which lost 1 base and 9 bases, there was a span of 16 bases. There are 15 residues in the CDR3. Germline CDR1 and CDR2: MGHRA and YSYEKL. The CDR3 protein is CASSQVGSLNSEQFF. The CDR3 nucleotides read TGCGCCAGCAGCCAAGTCGGAAGTCTCAACAGTGAGCAGTTCTTC.

The chain couples TRBV5-1 to TRBJ2-3; 10 nucleotides match TRBD1. This CDR3 comprises 14 residues. Germline CDR1 is SGHRS and CDR2 is YFSETQ. J gave up 3 bases and V 4 bases, and 2 bases lay outside the gene matches. In DNA form, the CDR3 reads TGCGCCAGCAGCGGGGACAGGGGTACAGATACGCAGTATTTT. This sequence encodes CASSGDRGTDTQYF.

This rearrangement joins TRBV29-1 to TRBJ2-2; possibly TRBD1 for D (5 bases). Germline V CDR1 and CDR2: SQVTM, ANQGSEA. The CDR3 sequence is 14 residues long. The germline V and J ends were trimmed by 7 bases and 6 bases, with 18 bases remaining between them. In DNA form, the CDR3 reads TGCAGCGCTGAGGTCAGGGTAGGCGCCGGGGAGCTGTTTTTT. Translating it yields CSAEVRVGAGELFF.

This chain connects TRBV6-1 to TRBJ2-5, with TRBD1 matching over 9 bases. Trimming at V came to 7 bases and at J to 4 bases, leaving 7 bases not matched to a gene. The CDR3 consists of 14 residues. Germline lookup yields CDR1 MNHNS and CDR2 SASEGT. The CDR3 DNA reads TGTGCCAGCAAACGGGACAGGGTAATAGAGACCCAGTACTTC. This codes for CASKRDRVIETQYF.

The chain recombines TRBV4-1 with TRBJ2-5; 8 nucleotides line up with TRBD1. V shed 2 bases and J 5 bases; nucleotides not matched to a gene: 4. The CDR3 spans 14 residues. Germline lookup yields CDR1 MGHRA and CDR2 YSYEKL. CDR3 sequence reads: CASSQTGGRETQYF. The CDR3 DNA sequence: TGCGCCAGCAGCCAAACAGGGGGGCGGGAGACCCAGTACTTC.

The sample holds a few counts of this clone. V is TRBV5-1 and J is TRBJ2-3, with TRBD1 identical over 8 bases. The CDR3 extends over 14 amino acids. Germline loops: CDR1 SGHRS, CDR2 YFSETQ. The V segment lost 7 bases and the J segment 2 bases; nucleotides outside the gene matches: 6. CDR3 sequence: CASRRDRNTDTQYF. The CDR3 DNA reads as TGCGCCAGCCGCCGGGACAGGAACACAGATACGCAGTATTTT.

Written as DNA, the CDR3 is TGTGCCAGCAGTTTCTTAGGGGGCGCGGACTATGGCTACACCTTC. It is translated as CASSFLGGADYGYTF. This chain connects TRBV27 to TRBJ1-2, with 7 bases lining up with TRBD1. The CDR3 is made up of 15 amino acids. V lost 3 bases to trimming and J lost 3 bases; unmatched junction nucleotides: 7. Per the germline V gene, CDR1 is MNHEY and CDR2 is SMNVEV (reference sequence).

With regard to this clone: The limits of the CDR3 on the DNA are not certain, so only TCRdb's listed CDR3 is given. V and J are TRBV2 and TRBJ1-2. Per the germline V gene, CDR1 is SNHLY and CDR2 is FYNNEI. The length of the CDR3 is 15 amino acids, counting both ends. CDR3 sequence: CASTRMATPSVVYTF.

The genes are TRBV2 and TRBJ1-2; 8 bases match TRBD1. CDR1 is SNHLY and CDR2 is FYNNEI in the germline V gene. V was pared by 10 bases and J by 6 bases, with 10 bases of the junction left unmatched. CDR3 length equals 13 residues. CDR3 loop: CATQGQARNGYTF. CDR3 nucleotide sequence: TGTGCCACTCAGGGACAGGCCCGAAATGGCTACACCTTC.

This rearrangement joins TRBV2 to TRBJ1-1, with a possible D match to TRBD1 (5 bases). There are 14 residues in the CDR3. Looked up from germline, CDR1 is SNHLY and CDR2 is FYNNEI. Trimming removed 3 bases from V and 10 bases from J, with 18 bases in between. The CDR3 sequence is CASSDWGGQGPAFF. The CDR3 coding sequence is TGTGCCAGCAGTGATTGGGGAGGGCAGGGCCCAGCTTTCTTT.

This clone was counted only a few times. V usage is TRBV6-1 and J usage is TRBJ1-1; D unclear. The CDR3 is made up of 15 amino acids. Germline V gene data show CDR1 as MNHNS and CDR2 as SASEGT. V lost 2 bases, J lost 5 bases, and 15 bases lay in between. The CDR3 DNA follows: TGTGCCAGCAGTGAACGGGCCGCGGGAAGAACTGAAGCTTTCTTT. This translates into CASSERAAGRTEAFF.

The V and J genes are TRBV28 and TRBJ2-3; 8 positions match TRBD1. The CDR3 has 15 amino acids. Trimming removed 5 bases from V and 5 bases from J; junction bases left unmatched: 9. Germline V gives CDR1 MDHEN, CDR2 SYDVKM. CDR3 nucleotide sequence: TGTGCCAGCAGTCAATATCAGGGGGCTAGAGATACGCAGTATTTT. Translated, it gives CASSQYQGARDTQYF. Variable domain in full (rest from reference TRBV28 and TRBJ2-3): DVKVTQSSRYLVKRTGEKVFLECVQDMDHENMFWYRQDPGLGLRLIYFSYDVKMKEKGDIPEGYSVSREKKERFSLILESASTNQTSMYLCASSQYQGARDTQYFGPGTRLTVL.

This chain uses TRBV10-3 with TRBJ2-2, with TRBD1 matching over 9 bases. The CDR3 has 16 residues. CDR1 and CDR2 (germline): ENHRY, SYGVKD. V lost 6 bases to trimming and J lost 3 bases; unmatched junction nucleotides: 8. The CDR3 loop reads CAIRGSTGGHTGELFF. CDR3 nucleotide sequence: TGTGCCATCAGGGGTTCTACAGGGGGCCACACCGGGGAGCTGTTTTTT.